Below, 14 T cell receptor beta chains from the same sample are listed, as sequenced in a study of beta chain features in type 1 diabetes listed by TCRdb under 2018. Antigens for these TCRs are unknown. The method was the immunoSEQ multiplex PCR assay. All of the isolated RNA was reverse transcribed with the High Capacity cDNA Reverse Transcription Kit, so expressed TCRB transcripts were sequenced. TCRdb retrieved this table from immuneACCESS and kept in-frame rearrangements only. Not all clones are present; in checked studies, unresolved V genes account for under half, and no reason is known for the remainder. The sample has around 600,000 clones on record, approximately 13% of them singletons. More than 0.09% of the sample is held by the ten biggest clonotypes. General conclusions and limits of the study: In all four CD4+ subsets, TCRB CDR3 length was moderately but significantly shorter in type 1 diabetes patients.

Sequencing was performed on naive CD4+ T cells from blood. The cell subset or site label here, explained by the study, means: true naive CD4+ T cells. Receptors originate from a young man with type 1 diabetes.

The rearrangement uses TRBV6-6 and TRBJ1-3; D gene unclear. CDR1 MNHNY and CDR2 SVGAGI come from the germline V gene (reference sequence). Trimming removed 8 bases at V and 2 bases at J, with 13 bases between. The CDR3 is 14 residues long. CDR3 protein: CASLSGSAGNTIYF. For the CDR3, the DNA is TGTGCCAGCCTAAGTGGATCAGCTGGAAACACCATATATTTT.

The chain employs TRBV11-2 and TRBJ1-3; D perhaps matches TRBD1 (5 bases). V was shortened by 0 bases and J by 2 bases, with 5 bases between the two germline ends. Per the germline V gene, CDR1 is SGHAT and CDR2 is FQNNGV. The CDR3 is 14 amino acids. The CDR3 sequence: CASSLDRAGNTIYF. The CDR3 DNA reads TGTGCCAGCAGCTTAGACAGGGCTGGAAACACCATATATTTT.

About this clone itself: This sample also contains other DNA sequences that code for the same CDR3. The rearrangement uses TRBV28 and TRBJ2-7; no clear D. This CDR3 contains 14 residues. Trimming removed 6 bases from V and 2 bases from J, with 14 bases in between. From germline, CDR1 is MDHEN and CDR2 SYDVKM. CDR3 protein: CASSSAGPTYEQYF. The DNA of the CDR3 is TGTGCCAGCAGCTCAGCCGGGCCCACCTACGAGCAGTACTTC.

This sequence joins TRBV7-3 and TRBJ1-6; 8 positions agree with TRBD1. The CDR3 has 14 residues. V shed 5 bases and J 10 bases; nucleotides not matched to a gene: 7. CDR1 is SGHTA, CDR2 FQGTGA, per germline. This CDR3 reads CASSAGQVESPLHF. For the CDR3, the DNA is TGTGCCAGCAGCGCGGGACAGGTTGAGTCACCCCTCCACTTT.

The sample holds a few counts of this clone. J is TRBJ2-2 and V is TRBV10-3; 8 positions agree with TRBD1. Germline V CDR1 and CDR2: ENHRY, SYGVKD. This CDR3 has 14 residues. Trimming took 9 bases from V and 3 from J; bases not matched to a gene: 6. CDR3 amino acids: CAMSDRVDTGELFF. CDR3 in DNA: TGTGCCATGTCGGACAGGGTGGACACCGGGGAGCTGTTTTTT.

This clone came up a few times. The chain uses TRBV5-1 and TRBJ1-2, with 10 bases fitting TRBD1. This CDR3 region has 16 residues. After removal of 3 bases from V and 2 bases from J, the junction contained 7 bases not matched to a gene. Germline CDR1 reads SGHRS; CDR2 reads YFSETQ. The CDR3 nucleotides read TGCGCCAGCAGCTCTAATCCGGGACAGGGGAACTATGGCTACACCTTC. Protein sequence: CASSSNPGQGNYGYTF.

The rearrangement links TRBV7-9 to TRBJ2-5; 11 bases agree with TRBD1. Germline V gene sequence: CDR1 SEHNR, CDR2 FQNEAQ (reference sequence). V gave up 3 bases and J gave up 5 bases; unmatched junction bases: 11. The CDR3 covers 17 residues. CDR3 coding DNA: TGTGCCAGCAGCTTCGGGACAGGGGGTGTCAGGAGGGAGACCCAGTACTTC. It encodes CASSFGTGGVRRETQYF. Full variable domain (remainder filled in from reference TRBV7-9 and TRBJ2-5): DTGVSQNPRHKITKRGQNVTFRCDPISEHNRLYWYRQTLGQGPEFLTYFQNEAQLEKSRLLSDRFSAERPKGSFSTLEIQRTEQGDSAMYLCASSFGTGGVRRETQYFGPGTRLLVL.

This clone was observed a few times. V usage is TRBV13 and J usage is TRBJ1-1, with 7 bases that match TRBD1. With V trimmed by 2 bases and J by 1 base, 4 bases remained unmatched. Germline V gene data show CDR1 as PRHDT and CDR2 as FYEKMQ (reference sequence). The CDR3 is 15 residues long. The CDR3, as DNA: TGTGCCAGCAGCTTAAGGACAGGTTGGAACACTGAAGCTTTCTTT. This sequence encodes CASSLRTGWNTEAFF.

This clone was counted only a few times. The V and J genes are TRBV18 and TRBJ2-7, with a weak D call TRBD1 (5 bases). This CDR3 comprises 15 residues. The germline V and J ends were trimmed by 6 bases and 0 bases, with 15 bases remaining between them. Germline CDR1 is KGHSH and CDR2 is LQKENI. The CDR3 DNA sequence: TGTGCCAGCTCGGCCGTCAGGGTCCGCTCCTACGAGCAGTACTTC. Encoded protein: CASSAVRVRSYEQYF.

The CDR3 loop is CASRGQGGSNQPQHF. Here the CDR3 DNA reads TGTGCCAGCAGGGGACAGGGCGGTAGCAATCAGCCCCAGCATTTT. The rearrangement joins TRBV2 to TRBJ1-5; TRBD1 matches 9 bases. In germline, CDR1 is SNHLY, CDR2 FYNNEI. This CDR3 is 15 amino acids long. V lost 6 bases to trimming and J lost 0 bases; unmatched junction nucleotides: 3.

The genes are TRBV6-6 and TRBJ2-7; 8 bases line up with TRBD1. The CDR3 is 14 amino acids. With 4 bases clipped from V and 6 bases from J, the junction kept 8 bases outside the gene matches. Germline V gene sequence: CDR1 MNHNY, CDR2 SVGAGI (reference sequence). CDR3 loop: CASSSPDRGGEQYF. The CDR3 nucleotides read TGTGCCAGCAGTTCTCCCGACAGGGGTGGCGAGCAGTACTTC.

This clone was seen a handful of times. The chain joins TRBV9 to TRBJ2-3; no firm D call. The germline gives CDR1 SGDLS, CDR2 YYNGEE. The CDR3 is made up of 12 amino acids. Trimming stripped 4 bases from V and 6 bases from J, with 9 bases between. CDR3 sequence: CASSLAEDTQYF. CDR3 nucleotides: TGTGCCAGCAGCCTTGCCGAGGATACGCAGTATTTT.

This clone was seen a few times. The CDR3 DNA follows: TGTGCCAGTAGCATACCATTGGTCCCCTATGGCTACACCTTC. Translating gives CASSIPLVPYGYTF. V usage is TRBV19 and J usage is TRBJ1-2; D is ambiguous. Germline CDR1 reads LNHDA; CDR2 reads SQIVND (reference sequence). CDR3 length: 14 residues. The germline V and J ends were trimmed by 6 bases and 4 bases, with 15 bases remaining between them. Variable domain in full (rest from reference TRBV19 and TRBJ1-2): DGGITQSPKYLFRKEGQNVTLSCEQNLNHDAMYWYRQDPGQGLRLIYYSQIVNDFQKGDIAEGYSVSREKKESFPLTVTSAQKNPTAFYLCASSIPLVPYGYTFGSGTRLTVV.

A word on this clone: Other DNA variants within this sample encode the same CDR3. The chain recombines TRBV5-1 with TRBJ1-5; D might be TRBD1 (5 bases). CDR3 length: 13 amino acids. The V end was cut by 0 bases, the J end by 4 bases, with 5 bases between. Germline values: CDR1 SGHRS, CDR2 YFSETQ. The CDR3 loop reads CASSLAGNQPQHF. DNA of the CDR3: TGCGCCAGCAGCTTGGCAGGGAATCAGCCCCAGCATTTT.